These T cell receptor beta chains were read from a single sample in a study of blood T cell repertoires in COVID-19. TCRdb keeps only in-frame clones here, not all; method: immunoSEQ multiplex PCR. The repertoire consists of about 85,000 clones, with 90% occurring once and the leading ten covering 4.3%. Material: peripheral blood. All receptors come from an elderly woman with active or convalescent COVID-19. Both conserved end residues are part of each CDR3. Fields, in order: CDR3 protein, CDR3 DNA, clone size, D gene, V gene, J gene. The D gene is left open where the match is weak. Part of the rows lack a size; the others show once, few, many or a class for expanded clones.

cdr3_aa: CASSSGPRGAYEQYF
cdr3_nt: TGTGCCAGCAGCTCAGGGCCCCGGGGGGCCTACGAGCAGTACTTC
clone_size: -
d_call: TRBD2
v_call: TRBV3-1/TRBV3-2
j_call: TRBJ2-7

cdr3_aa: CASSEARGGSSWDYGYTF
cdr3_nt: TGTGCCAGCAGTGAAGCAAGGGGAGGGAGTAGTTGGGACTATGGCTACACCTTC
clone_size: -
d_call: -
v_call: TRBV25-1
j_call: TRBJ1-2

cdr3_aa: CSVDGTGGADTQYF
cdr3_nt: TGCAGCGTTGATGGGACAGGGGGCGCAGATACGCAGTATTTT
clone_size: -
d_call: TRBD1
v_call: TRBV29-1
j_call: TRBJ2-3

cdr3_aa: CASSPQAGGLREQYF
cdr3_nt: TGTGCCAGCTCACCACAGGCTGGAGGGCTCCGCGAGCAGTACTTC
clone_size: -
d_call: -
v_call: TRBV18
j_call: TRBJ2-7

cdr3_aa: CASSPTELENTIYF
cdr3_nt: TGTGCCAGCTCACCGACAGAGCTGGAAAACACCATATATTTT
clone_size: -
d_call: -
v_call: TRBV18
j_call: TRBJ1-3

cdr3_aa: CASSERGPFRGTDTQYF
cdr3_nt: TGTGCCAGCAGTGAGCGAGGGCCTTTTAGGGGCACAGATACGCAGTATTTT
clone_size: -
d_call: -
v_call: TRBV6-4
j_call: TRBJ2-3

cdr3_aa: CASSFSTGGYQPQHF
cdr3_nt: TGTGCCAGCAGTTTTTCCACAGGGGGCTATCAGCCCCAGCATTTT
clone_size: -
d_call: TRBD1
v_call: TRBV28
j_call: TRBJ1-5

cdr3_aa: CASSLGRGEQFF
cdr3_nt: TGTGCCAGCAGCTTGGGACGGGGGGAGCAGTTCTTC
clone_size: -
d_call: -
v_call: TRBV5-4
j_call: TRBJ2-1

cdr3_aa: CASSFSPGTRPPQETQYF
cdr3_nt: TGTGCCAGCAGTTTTTCCCCAGGGACACGACCGCCCCAAGAGACCCAGTACTTC
clone_size: -
d_call: -
v_call: TRBV28
j_call: TRBJ2-5

cdr3_aa: CASSRLAKSTGELFF
cdr3_nt: TGTGCCAGCAGCCGCCTAGCGAAGAGCACCGGGGAGCTGTTTTTT
clone_size: -
d_call: -
v_call: TRBV3-1/TRBV3-2
j_call: TRBJ2-2

cdr3_aa: CASSVGVSEGYGYTF
cdr3_nt: TGTGCCAGCAGCGTAGGTGTCTCCGAGGGCTATGGCTACACCTTC
clone_size: -
d_call: -
v_call: TRBV9
j_call: TRBJ1-2

cdr3_aa: CASSQQGWYNSPLHF
cdr3_nt: TGTGCCAGCAGCCAGCAGGGGTGGTATAATTCACCCCTCCACTTT
clone_size: -
d_call: -
v_call: TRBV5-4
j_call: TRBJ1-6

cdr3_aa: CASSQPWAASPSYEQYF
cdr3_nt: TGTGCCAGCAGTCAACCGTGGGCAGCTTCACCGTCCTACGAGCAGTACTTC
clone_size: -
d_call: -
v_call: TRBV6-2/TRBV6-3
j_call: TRBJ2-7

cdr3_aa: CASSIQGIYNEQFF
cdr3_nt: TGCGCCAGCAGTATTCAGGGGATATACAATGAGCAGTTCTTC
clone_size: -
d_call: -
v_call: TRBV10-2
j_call: TRBJ2-1

cdr3_aa: CASSLDRGPYEQYF
cdr3_nt: TGTGCCAGCAGCCTCGACAGGGGCCCCTACGAGCAGTACTTC
clone_size: -
d_call: TRBD1
v_call: TRBV7-6
j_call: TRBJ2-7

cdr3_aa: CASTDRGLSGETQYF
cdr3_nt: TGTGCCAGCACGGACAGGGGGCTTTCGGGGGAGACCCAGTACTTC
clone_size: -
d_call: TRBD1
v_call: TRBV2
j_call: TRBJ2-5

cdr3_aa: CASSPGGTAYEQYF
cdr3_nt: TGCGCCAGCAGCCCGGGCGGGACAGCCTACGAGCAGTACTTC
clone_size: -
d_call: -
v_call: TRBV5-1
j_call: TRBJ2-7

cdr3_aa: CASSLVGTENTEAFF
cdr3_nt: TGTGCCAGCAGCTTAGTTGGGACAGAGAACACTGAAGCTTTCTTT
clone_size: -
d_call: TRBD1
v_call: TRBV7-9
j_call: TRBJ1-1

cdr3_aa: CASSPTRGSSGNTIYF
cdr3_nt: TGTGCCAGCTCACCTACGCGGGGCTCATCTGGAAACACCATATATTTT
clone_size: -
d_call: -
v_call: TRBV18
j_call: TRBJ1-3

cdr3_aa: CASSYSSAQETQYF
cdr3_nt: TGTGCCAGCAGTTATAGTAGCGCCCAAGAGACCCAGTACTTC
clone_size: -
d_call: -
v_call: TRBV6-2/TRBV6-3
j_call: TRBJ2-5

cdr3_aa: CASSYWGGENTEAFF
cdr3_nt: TGTGCCAGCTCATACTGGGGGGGCGAGAACACTGAAGCTTTCTTT
clone_size: -
d_call: -
v_call: TRBV18
j_call: TRBJ1-1

cdr3_aa: CASSELRLSSTDTQYF
cdr3_nt: TGTGCCAGCAGTGAATTAAGACTATCTAGCACAGATACGCAGTATTTT
clone_size: once
d_call: -
v_call: TRBV2
j_call: TRBJ2-3

cdr3_aa: CASSSRGQGDAFF
cdr3_nt: TGTGCCAGCTCCTCCAGGGGACAGGGGGACGCTTTCTTT
clone_size: -
d_call: TRBD1
v_call: TRBV18
j_call: TRBJ1-1

cdr3_aa: CASQEGPHNEKLFF
cdr3_nt: TGTGCCAGCCAGGAGGGTCCGCATAATGAAAAACTGTTTTTT
clone_size: few
d_call: -
v_call: TRBV6-5
j_call: TRBJ1-4

cdr3_aa: CASSPSRAGGFFTGELFF
cdr3_nt: TGTGCCAGCAGCCCCTCGCGAGCGGGAGGGTTCTTCACCGGGGAGCTGTTTTTT
clone_size: -
d_call: TRBD2
v_call: TRBV7-8
j_call: TRBJ2-2

cdr3_aa: CASSLLGAPNQPQHF
cdr3_nt: TGTGCCAGCAGCCTCCTGGGGGCCCCTAATCAGCCCCAGCATTTT
clone_size: -
d_call: -
v_call: TRBV5-8
j_call: TRBJ1-5

cdr3_aa: CASSLNSGFSTDTQYF
cdr3_nt: TGTGCCAGCAGCTTAAATTCGGGGTTTTCCACAGATACGCAGTATTTT
clone_size: -
d_call: -
v_call: TRBV7-2
j_call: TRBJ2-3

cdr3_aa: CATGQPVNTEAFF
cdr3_nt: TGTGCCACCGGACAGCCAGTGAACACTGAAGCTTTCTTT
clone_size: -
d_call: -
v_call: TRBV10-3
j_call: TRBJ1-1

cdr3_aa: CASSMNMNTEAFF
cdr3_nt: TGTGCCAGTAGTATGAACATGAACACTGAAGCTTTCTTT
clone_size: -
d_call: -
v_call: TRBV19
j_call: TRBJ1-1

cdr3_aa: CASSTSGTGSNQPQHF
cdr3_nt: TGTGCCAGCTCAACAAGCGGGACAGGGTCCAATCAGCCCCAGCATTTT
clone_size: -
d_call: TRBD1
v_call: TRBV18
j_call: TRBJ1-5

cdr3_aa: CASSYSRESSYNEQFF
cdr3_nt: TGTGCCAGCAGTTACTCGCGGGAGAGCTCCTACAATGAGCAGTTCTTC
clone_size: -
d_call: TRBD2
v_call: TRBV6-6
j_call: TRBJ2-1

cdr3_aa: CASSPTGTGANVLTF
cdr3_nt: TGTGCCAGCTCACCAACAGGGACTGGGGCCAACGTCCTGACTTTC
clone_size: -
d_call: -
v_call: TRBV18
j_call: TRBJ2-6

cdr3_aa: CASSLQGSNQPQHF
cdr3_nt: TGTGCCAGCAGTTTACAGGGGAGCAATCAGCCCCAGCATTTT
clone_size: -
d_call: -
v_call: TRBV27
j_call: TRBJ1-5

cdr3_aa: CASSMEGMNTEAFF
cdr3_nt: TGTGCCAGTAGTATGGAGGGGATGAACACTGAAGCTTTCTTT
clone_size: -
d_call: -
v_call: TRBV19
j_call: TRBJ1-1

cdr3_aa: CASSSQGAGNTIYF
cdr3_nt: TGTGCCAGCAGCTCCCAGGGGGCTGGAAACACCATATATTTT
clone_size: -
d_call: TRBD1
v_call: TRBV11-2
j_call: TRBJ1-3

cdr3_aa: CASSLGGRAIEQYF
cdr3_nt: TGTGCCAGCAGCTTGGGGGGGAGGGCCATCGAGCAGTACTTC
clone_size: -
d_call: TRBD2
v_call: TRBV5-4
j_call: TRBJ2-7

cdr3_aa: CAIRDSVNEQFF
cdr3_nt: TGTGCCATCAGGGACAGCGTCAATGAGCAGTTCTTC
clone_size: -
d_call: -
v_call: TRBV10-3
j_call: TRBJ2-1

cdr3_aa: CASARVRVNQPQHF
cdr3_nt: TGTGCCAGTGCACGGGTCAGGGTGAATCAGCCCCAGCATTTT
clone_size: -
d_call: -
v_call: TRBV19
j_call: TRBJ1-5

cdr3_aa: CASSTGVYNEQFF
cdr3_nt: TGTGCCAGCAGTACCGGGGTATACAATGAGCAGTTCTTC
clone_size: -
d_call: -
v_call: TRBV6-5
j_call: TRBJ2-1

cdr3_aa: CASSVELGSGSRNEQFF
cdr3_nt: TGTGCCAGCAGCGTAGAGCTTGGCTCAGGTTCTCGCAATGAGCAGTTCTTC
clone_size: -
d_call: -
v_call: TRBV9
j_call: TRBJ2-1

cdr3_aa: CASSRLAGKDTQYF
cdr3_nt: TGCGCCAGCAGTAGACTAGCGGGAAAAGATACGCAGTATTTT
clone_size: -
d_call: TRBD2
v_call: TRBV5-1
j_call: TRBJ2-3

cdr3_aa: CASSRTPGDSTGELFF
cdr3_nt: TGTGCCAGCAGCCGGACCCCGGGAGATTCCACCGGGGAGCTGTTTTTT
clone_size: -
d_call: -
v_call: TRBV4-2
j_call: TRBJ2-2

cdr3_aa: CASSPRLGSYNEQFF
cdr3_nt: TGTGCCAGCAGCCCCCGACTAGGCTCCTACAATGAGCAGTTCTTC
clone_size: -
d_call: -
v_call: TRBV9
j_call: TRBJ2-1

cdr3_aa: CASSAGLAGGDEQFF
cdr3_nt: TGTGCCAGCAGCGCTGGACTAGCGGGAGGGGACGAGCAGTTCTTC
clone_size: -
d_call: TRBD2
v_call: TRBV27
j_call: TRBJ2-1

cdr3_aa: CASSVQGAENTIYF
cdr3_nt: TGCGCCAGCAGTGTACAGGGGGCGGAAAACACCATATATTTT
clone_size: -
d_call: TRBD1
v_call: TRBV5-1
j_call: TRBJ1-3

cdr3_aa: CASSLGQVNEKLFF
cdr3_nt: TGTGCCAGCAGCTTGGGACAAGTTAATGAAAAACTGTTTTTT
clone_size: -
d_call: -
v_call: TRBV5-4
j_call: TRBJ1-4

cdr3_aa: CASTVRGGWTGELFF
cdr3_nt: TGTGCCAGCACCGTCCGGGGGGGGTGGACCGGGGAGCTGTTTTTT
clone_size: -
d_call: TRBD2
v_call: TRBV27
j_call: TRBJ2-2

cdr3_aa: CASTPPGGYEQYF
cdr3_nt: TGTGCCAGCACCCCCCCGGGGGGCTACGAGCAGTACTTC
clone_size: -
d_call: TRBD2
v_call: TRBV6-6
j_call: TRBJ2-7

cdr3_aa: CASSLSPPGSGEQFF
cdr3_nt: TGCGCCAGCAGCTTGTCCCCCCCAGGGTCCGGTGAGCAGTTCTTC
clone_size: few
d_call: -
v_call: TRBV5-1
j_call: TRBJ2-1

cdr3_aa: CASSYGRVEQYF
cdr3_nt: TGTGCCAGCAGTTACGGCAGGGTCGAGCAGTACTTC
clone_size: once
d_call: -
v_call: TRBV6-5
j_call: TRBJ2-7

cdr3_aa: CASSFRNGGQYF
cdr3_nt: TGTGCCAGCAGCTTTAGGAACGGCGGGCAGTACTTC
clone_size: -
d_call: -
v_call: TRBV7-9
j_call: TRBJ2-7